The clone carrying this T cell receptor beta chain has just one count. The antigen is not known. Vbeta (60) and Jbeta (13) primers were used in the PCR. Profiled with immunoSEQ multiplex PCR; TCRdb holds only in-frame clones, not every one. The sample records under 150,000 clones, about 82% being singletons. The data were obtained in a study of cytomegalovirus exposure and HLA in healthy donors. Across the study: Around 80 million unique TCRs from HLA-typed donors were held in an early data release.

Trimming stripped 3 bases from V and 6 bases from J, with 15 bases between. Germline CDR1 reads GTSNPN; CDR2 reads SVGIG (reference sequence). The CDR3 is made up of 13 amino acids. Study-level findings and limits: A few of the chains that were CMV-associated were confirmed in vitro to be specific for CMV antigens.

The chain is built from TRBV30 and TRBJ2-7; D not certain. The sequenced sample was PBMCs. The receptor was derived from a boy aged 10-17 years in good health and CMV-seronegative. This CDR3 is CAWSVYGVGEQYF. CDR3 nucleotides: TGTGCCTGGAGCGTATACGGAGTAGGCGAGCAGTACTTC.